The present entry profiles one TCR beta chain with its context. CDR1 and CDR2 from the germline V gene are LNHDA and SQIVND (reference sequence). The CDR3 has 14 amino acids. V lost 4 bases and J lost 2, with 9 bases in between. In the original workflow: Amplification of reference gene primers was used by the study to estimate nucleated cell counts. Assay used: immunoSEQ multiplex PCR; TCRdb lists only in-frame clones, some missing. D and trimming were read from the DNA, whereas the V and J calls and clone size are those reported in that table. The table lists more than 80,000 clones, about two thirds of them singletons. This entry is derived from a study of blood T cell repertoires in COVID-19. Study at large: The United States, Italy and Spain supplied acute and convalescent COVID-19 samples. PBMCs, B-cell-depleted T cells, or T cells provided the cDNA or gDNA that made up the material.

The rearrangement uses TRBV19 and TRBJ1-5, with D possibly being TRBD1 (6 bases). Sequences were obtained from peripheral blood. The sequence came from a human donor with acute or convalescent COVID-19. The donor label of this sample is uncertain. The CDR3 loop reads CASSTYRGNQPQHF. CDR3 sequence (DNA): TGTGCCAGTAGTACCTACAGGGGCAATCAGCCCCAGCATTTT.